Sequencing of this TCR beta chain was carried out in a study of T cell changes during pregnancy in multiple sclerosis (dated by TCRdb to between 2018 and 2021). Turning to the overall study: In women with multiple sclerosis, the researchers looked at how the T cell repertoire shifted as pregnancy progressed.

For this clone: This clone's antigen is unknown. Base qualities were left out, and no much larger clone turns up one base away.

The germline V gene supplies CDR1 SGHRS and CDR2 YFSETQ. Trimmed from V: 4 bases; trimmed from J: 4 bases; junction bases lacking a gene match: 3. Spanning cysteine to phenylalanine, the CDR3 consists of 14 amino acids. Just CDR3 DNA is preserved here, 42 bases in frame from base 1. The protocol used for the library was the immunoSEQ multiplex PCR assay. The table comes from immuneACCESS by way of TCRdb, which keeps in-frame sequences with V and J called. Part of the clones is missing from these tables; in studies checked, under half for an unresolved V gene and the rest for unknown reasons. The sample includes roughly 20,000 clones, with about 88% observed a single time. 1.3% of the sample belongs to the ten largest clones.

The chain is made from TRBV5-1 and TRBJ2-1; TRBD2 agrees with 9 junctional bases. The receptor was isolated from a female donor in good health, enrolled as a control in a pregnancy study. The sample here was CD4+ T cells from peripheral blood mononuclear cells, taken in the first trimester of pregnancy. The CDR3 sequence is CASSGSGGYNEQFF. DNA sequence: TGCGCCAGCAGCGGGAGCGGGGGGTACAATGAGCAGTTCTTC.